This T cell receptor beta chain was captured in a study of human T cells and chemical hapten exposure. Study summary: Variability of per-sample TCR yields stemmed mainly from small differences in pooled library volume. Regarding the study as a whole: Unchanged with DPC sensitization were TCRs above 1 in 1000 frequency.

V gave up 5 bases and J gave up 7 bases; unmatched junction bases: 4. This CDR3 has 13 residues. Germline V gene sequence: CDR1 SGHTA, CDR2 FQGTGA. Unfractionated whole blood served as the source for total RNA extraction. It was the library that attached unique molecular identifiers to individual cDNA molecules. Authors' processing steps: Samples held a median of roughly 100,000 TCRs, range roughly 20,000–750,000. In TCRdb, the reads were re-called with MiXCR into one record per CDR3 protein. TCRdb, not the original authors, processed these V and J calls. The data show about 120,000 distinct CDR3 sequences, with about 7.7% seen just once and 1.4% held by the top ten. This clonotype has ten or more counts. The antigen is not known.

The chain links TRBV7-3 to TRBJ1-2; TRBD1 matches 10 bases. This TCR was recovered from a human donor in good health. Some clones in this sample may be carry-over from other donors' samples. Sample: whole blood. This CDR3 reads CASSNRDRGGYTF. The CDR3 coding sequence is TGTGCCAGCAGCAACCGGGACAGGGGTGGCTACACCTTC. The whole variable domain, filled in from reference TRBV7-3 and TRBJ1-2, reads GAGVSQTPSNKVTEKGKYVELRCDPISGHTALYWYRQSLGQGPEFLIYFQGTGAADDSGLPNDRFFAVRPEGSVSTLKIQRTERGDSAVYLCASSNRDRGGYTFGSGTRLTVV.